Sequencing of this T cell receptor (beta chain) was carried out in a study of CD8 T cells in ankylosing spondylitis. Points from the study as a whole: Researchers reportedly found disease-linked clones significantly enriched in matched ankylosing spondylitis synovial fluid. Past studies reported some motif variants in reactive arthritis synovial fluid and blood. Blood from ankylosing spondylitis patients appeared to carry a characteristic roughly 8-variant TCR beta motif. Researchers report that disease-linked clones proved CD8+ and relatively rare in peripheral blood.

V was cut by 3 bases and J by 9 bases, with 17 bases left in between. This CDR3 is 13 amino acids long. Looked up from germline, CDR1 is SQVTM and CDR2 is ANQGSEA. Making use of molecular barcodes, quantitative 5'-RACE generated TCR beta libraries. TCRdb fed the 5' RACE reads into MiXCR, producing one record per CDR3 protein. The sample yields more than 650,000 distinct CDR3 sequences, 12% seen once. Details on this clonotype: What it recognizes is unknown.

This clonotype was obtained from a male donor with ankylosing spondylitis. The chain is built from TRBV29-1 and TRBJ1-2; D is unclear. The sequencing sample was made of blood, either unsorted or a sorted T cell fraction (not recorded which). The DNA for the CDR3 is TGCAGCGTTGACAGAATACTAAACGTGAGCTACACCTTC. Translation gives CSVDRILNVSYTF.